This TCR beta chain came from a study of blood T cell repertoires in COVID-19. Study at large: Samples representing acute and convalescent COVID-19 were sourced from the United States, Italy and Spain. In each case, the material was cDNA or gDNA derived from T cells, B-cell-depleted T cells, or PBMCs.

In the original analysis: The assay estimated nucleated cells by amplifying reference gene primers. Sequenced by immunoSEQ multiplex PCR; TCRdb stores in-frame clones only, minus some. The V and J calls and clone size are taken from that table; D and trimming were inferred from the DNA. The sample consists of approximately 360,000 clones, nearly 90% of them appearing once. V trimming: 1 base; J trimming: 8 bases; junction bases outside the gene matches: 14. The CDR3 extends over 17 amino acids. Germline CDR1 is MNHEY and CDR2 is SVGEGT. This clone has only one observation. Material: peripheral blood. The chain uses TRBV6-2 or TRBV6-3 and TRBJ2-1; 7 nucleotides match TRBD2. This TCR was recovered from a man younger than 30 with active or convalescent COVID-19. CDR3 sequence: CASSYLKLAPRGDEQFF. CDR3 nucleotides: TGTGCCAGCAGTTACTTAAAACTAGCGCCACGAGGGGATGAGCAGTTCTTC.